The 3 T cell receptor beta chains listed next were all sequenced from one sample in a study of blood T cell repertoires in COVID-19. Repertoires were generated with immunoSEQ multiplex PCR, while TCRdb's copy carries only in-frame clones and drops some. In the table there are about 180,000 clones, 65% to 85% of which are singletons. Sequenced sample: peripheral blood. The receptor source for this set is a woman in her thirties or forties with COVID-19, enrolled during active disease.

The rearrangement joins TRBV24-1 to TRBJ2-1; 7 bases line up with TRBD1. This CDR3 is 17 amino acids long. Trimming took 1 base from V and 0 from J; bases not matched to a gene: 5. CDR1 is KGHDR and CDR2 is SFDVKD in the germline V gene. The CDR3 region has the DNA TGTGCCACCAGTGATTTAAGGACAGGCAGCTCCTACAATGAGCAGTTCTTC. The encoded protein is CATSDLRTGSSYNEQFF.

The rearrangement links TRBV4-1 to TRBJ2-7; TRBD1 matches at 9 bases. With V trimmed by 3 bases and J by 4 bases, 7 bases remained unmatched. Germline V gives CDR1 MGHRA, CDR2 YSYEKL. The CDR3 extends over 15 amino acids. Here the CDR3 DNA reads TGCGCCAGCAGCCAGAAAGGACAGGGGCGGTACGAGCAGTACTTC. Protein sequence: CASSQKGQGRYEQYF.

About this clone itself: At one end the junction does not follow the germline gene, possibly because of a read error. The chain has TRBV24-1 and TRBJ1-2; D remains unclear. CDR1 and CDR2 from the germline V gene are KGHDR and SFDVKD. The CDR3 is 13 amino acids. DNA for the CDR3: TGTGCCACCAGTGCTGCCTCGCAAGAGATTAAATCCTTC. This encodes CATSAASQEIKSF.